This T cell receptor beta chain was identified during a study of human T cells and chemical hapten exposure. Time point given: patch test 3, about 24 weeks after DPC sensitization. Treatment: therapeutic diphenylcyclopropenone sensitization with weekly scalp DPC. The template was total RNA from unfractionated whole blood. Trimming removed 3 bases from V and 4 bases from J; junction bases left unmatched: 4. This CDR3 has 14 residues. Germline assignment: CDR1 ENHRY and CDR2 SYGVKD. TCRdb reprocessed the RACE reads with MiXCR, giving one entry per CDR3 protein. The sample contains tens of thousands of distinct CDR3 sequences, 9.5% of which appear only once.

The clonotype comes from a man aged 45-60 years with alopecia areata. Some clones in this sample may be carry-over from other donors' samples. The sample was whole blood, taken in connection with sensitization to the hapten diphenylcyclopropenone (DPC). The chain employs TRBV10-3 and TRBJ2-3; 7 bases line up with TRBD2. CDR3 amino acids: CAISEAGNADTQYF. CDR3 DNA: TGTGCCATCAGTGAAGCGGGGAACGCAGATACGCAGTATTTT.